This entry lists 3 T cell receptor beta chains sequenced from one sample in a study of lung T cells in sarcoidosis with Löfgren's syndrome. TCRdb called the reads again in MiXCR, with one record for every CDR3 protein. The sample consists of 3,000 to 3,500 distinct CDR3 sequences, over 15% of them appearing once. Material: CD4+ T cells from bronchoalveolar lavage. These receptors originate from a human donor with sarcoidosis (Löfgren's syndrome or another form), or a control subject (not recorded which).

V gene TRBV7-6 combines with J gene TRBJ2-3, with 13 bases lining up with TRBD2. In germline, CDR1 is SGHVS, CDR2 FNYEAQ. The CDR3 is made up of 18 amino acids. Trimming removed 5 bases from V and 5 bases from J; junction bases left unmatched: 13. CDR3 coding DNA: TGTGCCAGCAGCCGAATCCGGACTAGCGGGAGCTCGGTAGATACGCAGTATTTT. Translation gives CASSRIRTSGSSVDTQYF.

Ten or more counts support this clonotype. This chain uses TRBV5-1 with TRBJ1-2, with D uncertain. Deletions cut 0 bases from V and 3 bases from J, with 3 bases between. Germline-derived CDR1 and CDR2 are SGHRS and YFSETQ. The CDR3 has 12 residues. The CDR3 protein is CASSLGDYGYTF. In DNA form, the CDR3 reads TGCGCCAGCAGCTTGGGGGACTATGGCTACACCTTC. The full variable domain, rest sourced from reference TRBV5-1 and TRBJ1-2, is KAGVTQTPRYLIKTRGQQVTLSCSPISGHRSVSWYQQTPGQGLQFLFEYFSETQRNKGNFPGRFSGRQFSNSRSEMNVSTLELGDSALYLCASSLGDYGYTFGSGTRLTVV.

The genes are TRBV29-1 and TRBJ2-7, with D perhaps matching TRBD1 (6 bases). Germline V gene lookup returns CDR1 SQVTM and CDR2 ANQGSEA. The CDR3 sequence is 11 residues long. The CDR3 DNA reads TGCAGCGTTACAACAGGGAACGAGCGGTACGTC. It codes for CSVTTGNERYV.